This TCR beta chain was observed in a study of PD-1 blockade in classical Hodgkin lymphoma. Study overall: Patients got intravenous nivolumab 3 mg/kg every 2 weeks.

Time point denoted: cycle 4 day 1 (C4D1), after more than 5 weeks of nivolumab. After autologous stem cell transplantation all patients relapsed, and prior brentuximab vedotin exposure differed between cohorts. Turning to this clone: What it binds is unknown.

Per the germline V gene, CDR1 is MDHEN and CDR2 is SYDVKM. V lost 6 bases to trimming and J lost 2 bases, with 13 bases between them. The CDR3 has 14 residues. Produced via immunoSEQ multiplex PCR; TCRdb's table is partial and in-frame only. In the table there are more than 40,000 clones, nearly 80% of which are singletons. Study results and caveats: Individuals initiating nivolumab under 1 year after ASCT were excluded. Although disease activity or prior therapy may be involved, causes of the repertoire differences remain undefined.

This chain links TRBV28 with TRBJ1-1; no firm D call. This specimen was peripheral blood mononuclear cells (PBMCs), taken before the fourth cycle of nivolumab. The origin of this receptor is a human donor with classical Hodgkin lymphoma. Here the CDR3 reads CASSRSWINTEAFF. CDR3 in DNA: TGTGCCAGCAGCCGATCGTGGATTAACACTGAAGCTTTCTTT.